The T cell receptor beta chain described here comes from a study of blood T cell repertoires in COVID-19. Background on the study: The United States, Italy and Spain were the sources of the acute and convalescent COVID-19 samples. The analysed material was cDNA or gDNA that came from T cells, B-cell-depleted T cells, or PBMCs.

Authors' methods: Reference gene primer amplification in the assay estimated nucleated cell counts. Only in-frame clones appear in the TCRdb table, and some are missing; sequencing was by immunoSEQ multiplex PCR. V and J calls and clone size are copied from that table; D and trimming were computed from the DNA. The table lists 100,000 to 120,000 clones, over 80% of them singletons. This CDR3 contains 15 residues. Germline assignment: CDR1 SGHTA and CDR2 FQGTGA. V was pared by 5 bases and J by 7 bases, with 20 bases between. The sequencing sample was made of peripheral blood. The V call is TRBV7-3, the J call TRBJ2-5, with D possibly matching TRBD2 (5 bases). This TCR was recovered from a woman in her seventies with acute or convalescent COVID-19. The CDR3: CASSPERSPRGTQYF. In DNA form, the CDR3 reads TGTGCCAGCAGCCCCGAGAGAAGCCCCCGGGGGACCCAGTACTTC.